This T cell receptor beta chain derives from a study of cytomegalovirus exposure and HLA in healthy donors. The primer mix had 60 Vbeta and 13 Jbeta primers. Clones were read by immunoSEQ multiplex PCR, and TCRdb kept only the in-frame ones, dropping some. This sample has about 200,000 clones, with roughly 80% found just once. Comments on this clone: The antigen remains unidentified.

Trimming pared 0 bases from V and 5 bases from J, leaving 11 bases between. This CDR3 is 15 amino acids long. Germline V gives CDR1 SGHTA, CDR2 FQGTGA. Among the donors, all were healthy bone marrow donors. The study, taken as a whole, reports: TCR beta sequences reportedly predicted the HLA-A and HLA-B alleles of most subjects accurately. Immune exposure information comprised only CMV serostatus.

The sequenced sample was PBMCs. This sequence originates from a girl between 5 and 17 years old in good health and CMV-seronegative. The rearrangement uses TRBV7-3 and TRBJ2-1, with a possible D match to TRBD1 (6 bases). The CDR3 is CASSLTTGGNNEQFF. Written as DNA, the CDR3 is TGTGCCAGCAGCTTAACGACAGGTGGTAACAATGAGCAGTTCTTC.